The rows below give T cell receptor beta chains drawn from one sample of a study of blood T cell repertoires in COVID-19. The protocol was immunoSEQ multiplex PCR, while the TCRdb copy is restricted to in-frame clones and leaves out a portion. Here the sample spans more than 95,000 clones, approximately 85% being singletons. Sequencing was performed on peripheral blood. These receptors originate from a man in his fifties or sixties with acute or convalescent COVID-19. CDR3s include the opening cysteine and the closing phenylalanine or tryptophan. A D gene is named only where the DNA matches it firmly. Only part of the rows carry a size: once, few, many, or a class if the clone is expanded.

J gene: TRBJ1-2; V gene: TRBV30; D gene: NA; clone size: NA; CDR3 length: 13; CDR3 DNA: TGTGCCTGGAGTGATGGGCAGGTCTATGGCTACACCTTC; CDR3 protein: CAWSDGQVYGYTF
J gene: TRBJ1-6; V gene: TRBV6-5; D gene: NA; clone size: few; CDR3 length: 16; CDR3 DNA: TGTGCCAGCAGTTACTCGTCCGGGAGTTCTGTTTCACCCCTCCACTTT; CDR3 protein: CASSYSSGSSVSPLHF
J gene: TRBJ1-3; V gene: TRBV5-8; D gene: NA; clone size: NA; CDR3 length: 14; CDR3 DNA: TGTGCCAGCAGCTACGGACAGCTTGGAAACACCATATATTTT; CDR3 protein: CASSYGQLGNTIYF
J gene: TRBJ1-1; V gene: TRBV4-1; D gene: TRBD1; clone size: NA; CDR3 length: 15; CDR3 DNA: TGCGCCAGCAGCCAAGATACAGGGGGACACACTGAAGCTTTCTTT; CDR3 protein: CASSQDTGGHTEAFF
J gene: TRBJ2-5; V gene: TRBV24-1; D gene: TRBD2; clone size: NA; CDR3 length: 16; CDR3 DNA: TGTGCCACCAGTGACACGGGACTAGCGGGGGTAGAGACCCAGTACTTC; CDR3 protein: CATSDTGLAGVETQYF
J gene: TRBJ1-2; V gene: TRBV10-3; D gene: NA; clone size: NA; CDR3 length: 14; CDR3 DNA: TGTGCCATCAGCCCAGCGCCGTCTCCTAATGGCTACACCTTC; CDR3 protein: CAISPAPSPNGYTF
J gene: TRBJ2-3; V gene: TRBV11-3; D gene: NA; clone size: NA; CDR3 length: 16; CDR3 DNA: TGTGCCAGCAGCTTAGGCACGGGGGTTGGCACAGATACGCAGTATTTT; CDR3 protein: CASSLGTGVGTDTQYF
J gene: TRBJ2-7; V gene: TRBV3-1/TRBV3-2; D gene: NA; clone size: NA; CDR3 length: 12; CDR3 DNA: TGTGCCAGCAGCCCCAGCTCCTACGAGCAGTACTTC; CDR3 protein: CASSPSSYEQYF
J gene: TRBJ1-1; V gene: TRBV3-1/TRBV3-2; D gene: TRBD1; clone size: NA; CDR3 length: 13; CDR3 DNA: TGTGCCAGCAGCCGGGGACAGCCTACTGAAGCTTTCTTT; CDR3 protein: CASSRGQPTEAFF
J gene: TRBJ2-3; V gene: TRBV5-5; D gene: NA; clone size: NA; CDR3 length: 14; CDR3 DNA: TGTGCCAGCAGCTTGGACAGGGCGGCAGATACGCAGTATTTT; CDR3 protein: CASSLDRAADTQYF
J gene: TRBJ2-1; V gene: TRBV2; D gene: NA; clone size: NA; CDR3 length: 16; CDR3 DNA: TGTGCCAGCAGTGCTGTCGTCCCGAGCTCCTACAATGAGCAGTTCTTC; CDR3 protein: CASSAVVPSSYNEQFF
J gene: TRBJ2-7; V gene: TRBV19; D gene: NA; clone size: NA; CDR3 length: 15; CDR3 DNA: TGTGCCAGTAGTCTAGACAGGTTGTCGATCTACGAGCAGTACTTC; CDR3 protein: CASSLDRLSIYEQYF
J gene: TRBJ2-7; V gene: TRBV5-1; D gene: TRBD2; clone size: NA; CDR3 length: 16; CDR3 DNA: TGCGCCAGCAGCTGGAGACTAGCGGGGCCCTCCTACGAGCAGTACTTC; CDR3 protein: CASSWRLAGPSYEQYF
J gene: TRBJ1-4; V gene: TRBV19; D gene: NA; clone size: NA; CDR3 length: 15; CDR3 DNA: TGTGCCAGTACCACCCGGACAGCTACTAATGAAAAACTGTTTTTT; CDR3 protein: CASTTRTATNEKLFF
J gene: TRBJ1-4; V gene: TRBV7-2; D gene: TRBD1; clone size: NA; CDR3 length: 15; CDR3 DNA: TGTGCCAGCAGCCCAGGGACAGGGGGTCAAGAAAAACTGTTTTTT; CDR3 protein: CASSPGTGGQEKLFF
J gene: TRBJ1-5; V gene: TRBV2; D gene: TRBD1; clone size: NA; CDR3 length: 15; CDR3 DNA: TGTGCCAGCAGTTCGGACAGGGGAGGCAATCAGCCCCAGCATTTT; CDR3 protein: CASSSDRGGNQPQHF
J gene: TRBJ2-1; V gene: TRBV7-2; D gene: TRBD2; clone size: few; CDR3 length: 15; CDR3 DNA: TGTGCCAGCAGCTTATTGGGACTAGCTTGGAATGAGCAGTTCTTC; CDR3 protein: CASSLLGLAWNEQFF
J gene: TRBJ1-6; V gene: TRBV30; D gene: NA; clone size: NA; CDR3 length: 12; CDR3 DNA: TGTGCCTGGACCGGGAACAATTCACCCCTCCACTTT; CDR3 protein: CAWTGNNSPLHF
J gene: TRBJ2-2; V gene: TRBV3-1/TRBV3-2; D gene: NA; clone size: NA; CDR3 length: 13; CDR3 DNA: TGTGCCAGCAGCCGCGACTCCACCGGGGAGCTGTTTTTT; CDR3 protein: CASSRDSTGELFF
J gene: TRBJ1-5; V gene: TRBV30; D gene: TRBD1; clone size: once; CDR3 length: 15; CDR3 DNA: TGTGCCTGGAGTGCCGGGACAGGGAGCAATCAGCCCCAGCATTTT; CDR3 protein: CAWSAGTGSNQPQHF
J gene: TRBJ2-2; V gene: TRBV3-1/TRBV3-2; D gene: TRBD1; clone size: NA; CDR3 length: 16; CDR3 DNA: TGTGCCAGCAGCCAGGGGTACGGGACAGGGACCGGGGAGCTGTTTTTT; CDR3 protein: CASSQGYGTGTGELFF
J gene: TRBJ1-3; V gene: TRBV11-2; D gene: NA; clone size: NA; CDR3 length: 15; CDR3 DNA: TGTGCCAGCAGCCCCGCAGGGCTTTCTGGAAACACCATATATTTT; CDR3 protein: CASSPAGLSGNTIYF
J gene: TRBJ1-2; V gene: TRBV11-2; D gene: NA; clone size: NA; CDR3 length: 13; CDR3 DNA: TGTGCCAGCAGCTTAGATCTAGGAGGTGGCTACACCTTC; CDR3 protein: CASSLDLGGGYTF
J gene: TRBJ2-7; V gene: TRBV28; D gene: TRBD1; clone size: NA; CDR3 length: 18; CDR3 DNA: TGTGCCAGCAGTTTAACCCTTGGACAGGGGGCGAACCCGTACGAGCAGTACTTC; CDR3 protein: CASSLTLGQGANPYEQYF
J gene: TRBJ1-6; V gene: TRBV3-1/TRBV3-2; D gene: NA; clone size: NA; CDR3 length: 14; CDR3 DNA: TGTGCCAGCAGCCCGAGAGCCGATAATTCACCCCTCCACTTT; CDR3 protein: CASSPRADNSPLHF
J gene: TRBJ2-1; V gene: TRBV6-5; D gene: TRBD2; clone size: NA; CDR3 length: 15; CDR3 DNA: TGTGCCAGCAGTTACTATGGGACTAGCGGTAATGAGCAGTTCTTC; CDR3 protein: CASSYYGTSGNEQFF
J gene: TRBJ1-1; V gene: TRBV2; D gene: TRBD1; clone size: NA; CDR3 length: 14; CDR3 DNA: TGTGCCAGCAGTATGGACAGGGGCGGGCCTGAAGCTTTCTTT; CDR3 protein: CASSMDRGGPEAFF
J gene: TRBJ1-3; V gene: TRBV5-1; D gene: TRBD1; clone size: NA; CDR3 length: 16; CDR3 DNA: TGCGCCAGCAGTCTTGGGGTGACAGGGGTCGGAAACACCATATATTTT; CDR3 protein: CASSLGVTGVGNTIYF
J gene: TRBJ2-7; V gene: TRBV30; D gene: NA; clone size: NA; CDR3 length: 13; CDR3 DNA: TGTGCCTCCGCGGGTGAATTTAGGCACGAGCAGTACTTC; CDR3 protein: CASAGEFRHEQYF
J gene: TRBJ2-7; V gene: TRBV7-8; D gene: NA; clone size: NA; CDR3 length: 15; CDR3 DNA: TGTGCCAGCAGCTTAGGGCGGATGAGCTCCTACGAGCAGTACTTC; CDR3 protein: CASSLGRMSSYEQYF
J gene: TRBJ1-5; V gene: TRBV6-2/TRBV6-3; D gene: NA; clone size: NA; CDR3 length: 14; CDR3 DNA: TGTGCCAGCAGTCAGTGGTTTTATGATCAGCCCCAGCATTTT; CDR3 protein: CASSQWFYDQPQHF
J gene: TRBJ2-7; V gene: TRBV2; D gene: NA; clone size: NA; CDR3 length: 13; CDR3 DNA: TGTGCCAGCCTCTTCGGACACCCCTACGAGCAGTACTTC; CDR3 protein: CASLFGHPYEQYF
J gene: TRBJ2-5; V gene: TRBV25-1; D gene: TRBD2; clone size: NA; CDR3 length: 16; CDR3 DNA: TGTGCCAGCAGTCCCTTTAGCGGGGGGGCCGGAGAGACCCAGTACTTC; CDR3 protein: CASSPFSGGAGETQYF
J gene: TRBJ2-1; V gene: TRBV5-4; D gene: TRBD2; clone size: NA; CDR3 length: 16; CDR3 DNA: TGTGCCAGCAGCTTTACTAGCGGGAGGGCATCTATTGAGCAGTTCTTC; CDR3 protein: CASSFTSGRASIEQFF
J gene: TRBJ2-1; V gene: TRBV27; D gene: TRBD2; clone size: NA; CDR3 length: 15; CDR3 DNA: TGTGCCAGCAGTTTATCGGCGGGAGGATGGAATGAGCAGTTCTTC; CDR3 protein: CASSLSAGGWNEQFF
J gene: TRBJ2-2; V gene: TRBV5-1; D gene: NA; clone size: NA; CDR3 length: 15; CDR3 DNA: TGCGCCAGCAGCCTGGGACACGCGGGCACCGGGGAGCTGTTTTTT; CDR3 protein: CASSLGHAGTGELFF
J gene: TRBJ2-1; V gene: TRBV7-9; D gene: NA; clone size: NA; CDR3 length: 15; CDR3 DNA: TGTGCCAGCAGCCCTAGGGGGACGGTCTACAATGAGCAGTTCTTC; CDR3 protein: CASSPRGTVYNEQFF
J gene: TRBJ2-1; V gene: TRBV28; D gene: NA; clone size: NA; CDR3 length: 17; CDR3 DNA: TGTGCCAGCCCTCCCTACCCGAATCCCCCCTCCTACAATGAGCAGTTCTTC; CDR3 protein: CASPPYPNPPSYNEQFF
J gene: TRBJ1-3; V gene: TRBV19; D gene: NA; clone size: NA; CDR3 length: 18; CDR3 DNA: TGTGCCAGTAGTATATCACCCTACTCCGACAGAGCCTCGGACACCATATATTTT; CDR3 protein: CASSISPYSDRASDTIYF